The 2 T cell receptor beta chains below come from one sample, sequenced in a study of PD-1 blockade in classical Hodgkin lymphoma. The assay was immunoSEQ multiplex PCR, and TCRdb's table has in-frame clones only and misses some. The table includes 18,000 or so clones, around 75% detected once. Time point of the sample: cycle 4 day 1 (C4D1), after 5 to 7 weeks of nivolumab. All patients experienced relapse after autologous stem cell transplantation, and brentuximab vedotin exposure was variable. Purified CD4+ T cells were obtained from thawed PBMCs through magnetic negative selection. Sequences were derived from CD4+ T cells from blood, sampled before the fourth cycle of nivolumab. Every receptor here comes from a human donor with classical Hodgkin lymphoma.

The chain recombines TRBV2 with TRBJ2-1; D is unresolved. Germline V gene lookup returns CDR1 SNHLY and CDR2 FYNNEI. Trimming removed 2 bases from V and 8 bases from J, with 16 bases in between. CDR3 length: 15 residues. CDR3 sequence reads: CASSELAPVLDEQFF. The CDR3 DNA follows: TGTGCCAGCAGTGAACTGGCTCCGGTACTTGATGAGCAGTTCTTC.

The chain carries TRBV28 and TRBJ1-4; the D gene is possibly TRBD1 (5 bases). V was shortened by 2 bases and J by 2 bases, with 12 bases between the two germline ends. Germline V CDR1 and CDR2: MDHEN, SYDVKM. This CDR3 contains 16 residues. The CDR3 sequence is CASSLGLRGTNEKLFF. The CDR3 DNA reads as TGTGCCAGCAGTTTAGGCCTTCGGGGGACTAATGAAAAACTGTTTTTT.